This TCR beta chain was obtained from a study of control samples from healthy donors and cancer patients. Sequencing was performed with immunoSEQ multiplex PCR; in TCRdb, only in-frame clones are kept and a portion is missing. The data show approximately 99,000 clones, about 80% seen once. Sample: blood. The source of this sequence is a young man in good health.

DNA for the CDR3: TGTGCCAGCAGCTCGGGGACGGGGAACACCGGGGAGCTGTTTTTT. Protein sequence: CASSSGTGNTGELFF. The rearrangement uses TRBV9 and TRBJ2-2; D might be TRBD1 or TRBD2, each matching 5 bases. Germline V lookup: CDR1 SGDLS, CDR2 YYNGEE. Between the trimmed V and J ends, which lost 4 bases and 1 base, there was a span of 11 bases. CDR3 length: 15 amino acids.